A selection of T cell receptor beta chains follows, all from one sample in a study of T cell changes during pregnancy in multiple sclerosis. Data came from immunoSEQ multiplex PCR; TCRdb stores just in-frame clones and leaves some out. The data show roughly 62,000 clones, 80% to 90% seen once. The input for sequencing was peripheral blood, taken in the first trimester of pregnancy. Source of these receptors: a female donor with multiple sclerosis, enrolled in a pregnancy study. Each CDR3 is given with its conserved first and last residue. D genes are given only for firm matches. Clone sizes are given selectively: once, few, many, or a class where the clone is expanded.

v_call,clone_size,d_call,j_call,cdr3_nt,cdr3_aa
TRBV7-9,.,.,TRBJ2-7,TGTGCCAGCAGCTTCATCGGTAGCTACGAGCAGTACTTC,CASSFIGSYEQYF
TRBV9,.,.,TRBJ2-1,TGTGCCAGCAGCATCGACATTAGCTCCTACAATGAGCAGTTCTTC,CASSIDISSYNEQFF
TRBV7-8,.,.,TRBJ1-1,TGTGCCAGCAGCTTAGCAATCGGAGGGGCAGGCCCTGAAGCTTTCTTT,CASSLAIGGAGPEAFF
TRBV5-1,.,.,TRBJ2-7,TGCGCCAGCAGCTTTAAAGCGGACGAACCCTACTACGAGCAGTACTTC,CASSFKADEPYYEQYF
TRBV7-9,.,TRBD1,TRBJ2-7,TGTGCCAGCAGCTTCCCGGGACAGGAGAGCTCCTACGAGCAGTACTTC,CASSFPGQESSYEQYF
TRBV30,.,TRBD1,TRBJ1-5,TGTGCCTGGAGTCCGCGGACAGGATATAGCAATCAGCCCCAGCATTTT,CAWSPRTGYSNQPQHF
TRBV27,.,.,TRBJ1-5,TGTGCCAGCAGTTTCGTAGGCAATCAGCCCCAGCATTTT,CASSFVGNQPQHF
TRBV29-1,.,.,TRBJ1-1,TGCAGCGTTGATTACAGTAACACTGAAGCTTTCTTT,CSVDYSNTEAFF
TRBV5-5,.,TRBD2,TRBJ2-3,TGTGCCAGCAGCTTGGGATTGGGGACTAGCGGGGGGGCGGGCACAGATACGCAGTATTTT,CASSLGLGTSGGAGTDTQYF
TRBV18,.,TRBD1,TRBJ2-2,TGTGCCAGCTCACCACCGGGGACAGGGGCCACCGGGGAGCTGTTTTTT,CASSPPGTGATGELFF
TRBV7-2,.,.,TRBJ1-2,TGTGCCAGCAGCCCCCTGGGGGGGCTTGGCTACACCTTC,CASSPLGGLGYTF
TRBV7-2,.,.,TRBJ1-2,TGTGCCAGCAGCTTAGCCACAGCCCCATACTATGGCTACACCTTC,CASSLATAPYYGYTF
TRBV6-5,.,TRBD1,TRBJ1-5,TGTGCCAGCAGGGGACAGGTCGGGGATCAGCCCCAGCATTTT,CASRGQVGDQPQHF
TRBV9,.,TRBD2,TRBJ2-1,TGTGCCAGCAGCGTAGTGGGGACTAGCGGGGGGGAAGTTAGACAGTTCTTC,CASSVVGTSGGEVRQFF
TRBV19,.,.,TRBJ2-7,TGTGCCAGTAGTATGAAGAGAGGGGGGGTCTACGAGCAGTACTTC,CASSMKRGGVYEQYF
TRBV19,.,.,TRBJ1-2,TGTGCCAGTAGTATAGAAAAACGGGGTCGCAGGGGCTACACCTTC,CASSIEKRGRRGYTF
TRBV30,few,.,TRBJ1-2,TGTGCCTGGAGTGCGAATCAGGGGCCGTATGGCTACACCTTC,CAWSANQGPYGYTF
TRBV2,.,TRBD1,TRBJ2-7,TGTGCCAGCCACAAGGGACAGGGATCCTACGAGCAGTACTTC,CASHKGQGSYEQYF
TRBV9,once,TRBD2,TRBJ2-2,TGTGCCAGCAGCGTTGTAGCGGGAGCGGGGACCGGGGAGCTGTTTTTT,CASSVVAGAGTGELFF
TRBV5-8,once,.,TRBJ2-3,TGTGCCAGCAGCTATAGGTTCAGGGGACCCTGGGATACGCAGTATTTT,CASSYRFRGPWDTQYF
TRBV6-6,.,TRBD1,TRBJ2-1,TGTGCCAGCAGTTACACAGGGGGCTACAATGAGCAGTTCTTC,CASSYTGGYNEQFF
TRBV5-8,.,.,TRBJ1-1,TGTGCCAGCAGCTTCCTGAGCACTGAAGCTTTCTTT,CASSFLSTEAFF
TRBV2,.,.,TRBJ1-2,TGTGCCAGCAGGGTGACATTACAGGGCTACACCTTC,CASRVTLQGYTF
TRBV27,once,TRBD1,TRBJ1-6,TGTGCCAGCAGCAAAGGACAGGACAATTCACCCCTCCACTTT,CASSKGQDNSPLHF
TRBV30,.,TRBD1,TRBJ1-5,TGTGCCTGGAGTGTATTCGTAGGACAGGGACTCACTCAGCCCCAGCATTTT,CAWSVFVGQGLTQPQHF
TRBV29-1,.,TRBD2,TRBJ2-3,TGCAGCGTCGGGGGACTAGCGGGAGGGACAATTAGCACAGATACGCAGTATTTT,CSVGGLAGGTISTDTQYF
TRBV7-8,once,.,TRBJ1-2,TGTGCCAGCAGCCCAAGCAGCACAGGGAGCTATAGCGGCTACACCTTC,CASSPSSTGSYSGYTF
TRBV29-1,.,TRBD1,TRBJ2-4,TGCAGCGGGAGACAGGGGGACATTCAGTACTTC,CSGRQGDIQYF
TRBV5-5,.,.,TRBJ2-2,TGTGCCAGCAACCTCGGGACTCCGAACACCGGGGAGCTGTTTTTT,CASNLGTPNTGELFF
TRBV15,.,.,TRBJ2-7,TGTGCCACCAGCAGGGTAATCGGCGAGCAGTACTTC,CATSRVIGEQYF
TRBV18,.,.,TRBJ2-1,TGTGCCAGCTCTCCGTCGGGGGACGGTAGTCGGTTCTTC,CASSPSGDGSRFF
TRBV7-6,.,TRBD1,TRBJ1-4,TGTGCCAGCAGCTTAGCGGTGGGACAGATTGAAAAACTGTTTTTT,CASSLAVGQIEKLFF
TRBV6-5,once,TRBD1,TRBJ1-2,TGTGCCAGCAGTTACTCATCTGGGGACAGTAACTATGGCTACACCTTC,CASSYSSGDSNYGYTF
TRBV7-9,.,.,TRBJ1-1,TGTGCCACCCTTAGGGCGGGGGGCACTGAAGCTTTCTTT,CATLRAGGTEAFF
TRBV7-2,once,TRBD2,TRBJ2-3,TGTGCCAGCACTCCGGGAAGCGGGGTCACAGATACGCAGTATTTT,CASTPGSGVTDTQYF
TRBV19,.,TRBD2,TRBJ2-1,TGTGCCAGTAGCTGGACTAGCGGCTACAATGAGCAGTTCTTC,CASSWTSGYNEQFF
TRBV4-1,.,TRBD1,TRBJ2-6,TGCGCCAGCAGCCCCCCGGACAGGGGGAGCTCTGGGGCCAACGTCCTGACTTTC,CASSPPDRGSSGANVLTF
TRBV5-1,.,TRBD2,TRBJ2-1,TGCGCCAGCAGCTTGGAGGGTTCTAGCGGGAGGGCCAGTGAGCAGTTCTTC,CASSLEGSSGRASEQFF
TRBV7-8,.,TRBD1,TRBJ2-7,TGTGCCAGCAGCTTTCCGGGACAGGGGTTGTACGAGCAGTACTTC,CASSFPGQGLYEQYF
TRBV5-4,.,TRBD2,TRBJ2-2,TGTGCCAGCAGCTTTAGCGGGGAGGGCACCGGGGAGCTGTTTTTT,CASSFSGEGTGELFF
TRBV11-3,.,TRBD2,TRBJ2-1,TGTGCCAGCAGCTTAGGGGAGCTAGCGGGGGGCAATGAGCAGTTCTTC,CASSLGELAGGNEQFF
TRBV2,few,TRBD1,TRBJ1-1,TGTGCCAGCAGGGGGGACAGCTCAATGGCCACTGAAGCTTTCTTT,CASRGDSSMATEAFF
TRBV18,.,.,TRBJ1-2,TGTGCCAGCTCCGCAGGGTCCCACTATGGCTACACCTTC,CASSAGSHYGYTF
TRBV6-1,.,TRBD2,TRBJ2-1,TGTGCCAGCAGTGAAACTGGGGGGGAGTACAATGAGCAGTTCTTC,CASSETGGEYNEQFF
TRBV6-5,.,.,TRBJ1-2,TGTGCCAGCAGCCGGACAGCAGCAACTAACTATGGCTACACCTTC,CASSRTAATNYGYTF
TRBV5-1,.,.,TRBJ1-1,TGCGCCAGCAGCTCAATTACAGTGAACACTGAAGCTTTCTTT,CASSSITVNTEAFF
TRBV6-6,.,.,TRBJ2-5,TGTGCCAGCAGTAGGATCAGCCTGGGAGGGGGAGAGACCCAGTACTTC,CASSRISLGGGETQYF
TRBV7-7,.,TRBD1,TRBJ2-2,TGTGCCAGCAGCTCAAACCTGCAAAGGACAGGGGGAGCGACCGGGGAGCTGTTTTTT,CASSSNLQRTGGATGELFF
TRBV5-1,.,TRBD2,TRBJ2-7,TGCGCCAGCAGCTTGATAGCGGGAGGTGAGCAGTACTTC,CASSLIAGGEQYF
TRBV19,.,.,TRBJ1-5,TGTGCCAGTAGTATAAGAACAGCCACGAGCAATCAGCCCCAGCATTTT,CASSIRTATSNQPQHF
TRBV9,once,TRBD2,TRBJ2-7,TGTGCCAGCAGCGCCAGACTAGCGGGAGGCAACGAGCAGTACTTC,CASSARLAGGNEQYF
TRBV7-8,.,.,TRBJ1-2,TGTGCCAGCAGCTACACACAGGGTTCGAACTATGGCTACACCTTC,CASSYTQGSNYGYTF
TRBV10-2,.,.,TRBJ1-1,TGCGCCAGCAGTGAGGACAGAAACACTGAAGCTTTCTTT,CASSEDRNTEAFF